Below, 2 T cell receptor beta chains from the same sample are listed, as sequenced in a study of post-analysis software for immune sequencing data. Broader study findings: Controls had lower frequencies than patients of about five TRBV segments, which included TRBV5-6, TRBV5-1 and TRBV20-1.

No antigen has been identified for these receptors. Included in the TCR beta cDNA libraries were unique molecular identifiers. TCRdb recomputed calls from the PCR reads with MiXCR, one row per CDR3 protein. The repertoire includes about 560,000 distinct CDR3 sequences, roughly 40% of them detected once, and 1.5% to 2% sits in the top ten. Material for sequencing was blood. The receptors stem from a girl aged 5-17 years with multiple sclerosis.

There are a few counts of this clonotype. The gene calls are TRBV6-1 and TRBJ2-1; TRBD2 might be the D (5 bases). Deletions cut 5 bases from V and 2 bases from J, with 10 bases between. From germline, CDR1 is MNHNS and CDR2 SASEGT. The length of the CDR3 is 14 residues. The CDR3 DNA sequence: TGTGCCAGCAGTTTGGGAGCGACCTACAATGAGCAGTTCTTC. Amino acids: CASSLGATYNEQFF.

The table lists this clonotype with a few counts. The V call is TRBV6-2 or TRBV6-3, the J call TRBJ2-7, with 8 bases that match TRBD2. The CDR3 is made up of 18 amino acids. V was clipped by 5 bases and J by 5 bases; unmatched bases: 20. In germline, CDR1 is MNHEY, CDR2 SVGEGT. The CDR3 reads CASSPILVGAGGVDEQYF. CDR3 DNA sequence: TGTGCCAGCAGTCCAATCCTAGTCGGTGCGGGGGGAGTCGACGAGCAGTACTTC.